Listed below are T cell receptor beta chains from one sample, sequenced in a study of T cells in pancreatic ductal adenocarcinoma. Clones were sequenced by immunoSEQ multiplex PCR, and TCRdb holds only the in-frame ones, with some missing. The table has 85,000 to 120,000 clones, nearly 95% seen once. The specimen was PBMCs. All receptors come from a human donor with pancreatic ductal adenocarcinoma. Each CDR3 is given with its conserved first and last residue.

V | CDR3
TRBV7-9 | CASSLAKGRGPSYEQYF
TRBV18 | CASSPVQNTEAFF
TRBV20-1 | CSMGTGGAF
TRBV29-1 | CSVGATSGGDTQYF
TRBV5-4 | CASSIQGADVEQFF
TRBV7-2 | CASSSGLAGSYEQYF
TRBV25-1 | CASSEYPQGDYEQYF
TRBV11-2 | CASTSPEGRGGYTF
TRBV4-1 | CASSQSRTRQETQYF
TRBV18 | CASSPPSGTAEQYF
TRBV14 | CASSQELSWRDGTDTQYF
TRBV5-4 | CASSLGQGAPNEQFF
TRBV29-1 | CSVEGGTGETQYF
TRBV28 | CASSLSGAYEQYF
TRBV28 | CASSYPTPDLANQPSYEQYF
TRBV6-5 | CASSGGGRQGYEQYF
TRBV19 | CASSTGGSYNEQFF
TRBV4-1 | CASSQDPLPNGGIGNEQFF
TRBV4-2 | CASSLSSKGETQYF
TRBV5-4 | CASSLPGNTEAFF
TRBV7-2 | CASSLEAGQGYEQYF
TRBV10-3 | CAISESNSGTDTQYF
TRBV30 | CAWSFSHTVNTEAFF
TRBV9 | CASSVTSGVQETQYF
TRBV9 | CASRTPGQGNTGELFF
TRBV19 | CASRRLAGDGGELFF
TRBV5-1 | CASRAPPDYEQYF
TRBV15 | CATSVGRGISYEQYF
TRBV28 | CASTPSEARGETQYF
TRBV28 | CASSSAPGPQHF
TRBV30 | CAWSGTSGRHDNEQFF
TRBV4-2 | CASRRSPQETQYF
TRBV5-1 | CASSLGHPSSYNEQFF
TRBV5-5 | CASSRQGDTEAFF
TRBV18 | CASSLAVEETQYF
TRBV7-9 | CASSLSYGLAGAYYEQYF
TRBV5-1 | CASSLATTSDTDTQYF
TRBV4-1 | CASSRIGTSGTQYF
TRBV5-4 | CASSRPGQSTYEQYF
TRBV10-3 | CAISAGGTAGNTIYF